The 23 T cell receptor beta chains reported below all come from one sample, sequenced in a study of cytomegalovirus exposure and HLA in healthy donors. PCR involved 60 Vbeta and 13 Jbeta primers. Clones were read by immunoSEQ multiplex PCR, and TCRdb kept only the in-frame ones, dropping some. The sample consists of 92,000 or so clones, more than 55% of them appearing once. Sample: PBMCs. All receptors derive from a woman in her forties or fifties in good health and CMV-seropositive.

The chain couples TRBV11-2 to TRBJ2-5; 11 bases align to TRBD1. The CDR3 is 14 amino acids. From germline, CDR1 is SGHAT and CDR2 FQNNGV. The trim removed 7 bases at V and 5 bases at J, leaving 6 bases unmatched. CDR3 bases: TGTGCCAGCATCGGACAGGGGGCTGGGGAGACCCAGTACTTC. Translation gives CASIGQGAGETQYF.

The chain is built from TRBV5-1 and TRBJ1-2; TRBD1 agrees at 8 bases. This CDR3 comprises 14 residues. Germline V gene sequence: CDR1 SGHRS, CDR2 YFSETQ. V was pared by 0 bases and J by 8 bases, with 6 bases of the junction left unmatched. The CDR3 spells CASSLEDRVGGYTF. The CDR3, as DNA: TGCGCCAGCAGCTTGGAGGACAGGGTGGGGGGCTACACCTTC.

J is TRBJ1-1 and V is TRBV19; TRBD1 agrees at 7 bases. This CDR3 comprises 16 residues. After removal of 5 bases from V and 2 bases from J, the junction contained 11 bases not matched to a gene. CDR1 is LNHDA, CDR2 SQIVND, per germline (reference sequence). The CDR3 loop is CASSDGQVNLNTEAFF. The CDR3 DNA is TGTGCCAGTAGTGATGGACAGGTAAACCTTAACACTGAAGCTTTCTTT.

This chain links TRBV9 with TRBJ1-2, with unresolved D. The germline V gene has CDR1 SGDLS and CDR2 YYNGEE. V lost 2 bases and J lost 0, with 8 bases in between. CDR3 size: 14 residues. CDR3 in DNA: TGTGCCAGCAGCGTCTCCGGGACTAACTATGGCTACACCTTC. Protein: CASSVSGTNYGYTF. Full variable domain (outside the CDR3, taken from reference TRBV9 and TRBJ1-2): DSGVTQTPKHLITATGQRVTLRCSPRSGDLSVYWYQQSLDQGLQFLIQYYNGEERAKGNILERFSAQQFPDLHSELNLSSLELGDSALYFCASSVSGTNYGYTFGSGTRLTVV.

The CDR3 spells CASSVAPGSGNTIYF. CDR3 in DNA: TGTGCCAGCAGCGTAGCTCCAGGGTCTGGAAACACCATATATTTT. The chain has TRBV9 and TRBJ1-3, with a weak D call TRBD1 (5 bases). The CDR3 has 15 residues. Trimming pared 0 bases from V and 1 base from J, leaving 8 bases between. CDR1 and CDR2 (germline): SGDLS, YYNGEE.

CDR3 bases: TGCGCCAGCAGCCAGTGGGGGGGAGGTACAGATACGCAGTATTTT. It codes for CASSQWGGGTDTQYF. The chain employs TRBV4-3 and TRBJ2-3, with 7 bases aligning to TRBD2. The CDR3 is 15 residues long. Germline V gene data show CDR1 as LGHNA and CDR2 as YSLEER. V shed 3 bases and J 3 bases; nucleotides not matched to a gene: 6.

A few counts support this clone. This chain links TRBV7-3 with TRBJ2-2, with D tentatively TRBD1 (5 bases). The CDR3 runs 15 residues. Germline assignment: CDR1 SGHTA and CDR2 FQGTGA. Trimming removed 5 bases from V and 2 bases from J, with 12 bases in between. This CDR3 is CASSPQGTNTGELFF. Here the CDR3 DNA reads TGTGCCAGCAGCCCCCAGGGAACCAACACCGGGGAGCTGTTTTTT.

As to this clone: Given the absence of the conserved phenylalanine or tryptophan at the CDR3 end, a read error is likely. The chain recombines TRBV4-2 with TRBJ1-1, with a possible D match to TRBD1 (6 bases). There are 14 residues in the CDR3. CDR1 and CDR2 from the germline V gene are LGHNA and YNFKEQ. Trimming left V 4 bases short and J 3 bases short, with 12 bases between. The CDR3 region has the DNA TGTGCCAGCAGCCGAGACAGGATCGACACTGAAGCTTTCCTT. Protein: CASSRDRIDTEAFL.

About this clone: The junction and the germline gene differ at one end; a read error may be behind it. Other nucleotide sequences in the sample specify the same CDR3. This chain connects TRBV7-9 to TRBJ1-6; no clear D. The CDR3 is 15 amino acids. Germline CDR1 reads SEHNR; CDR2 reads FQNEAQ (reference sequence). For the CDR3, the DNA is TGTGCCAGCAGGACGGAGGGCACCTATAATTCCCCCCTCCACTTT. It codes for CASRTEGTYNSPLHF.

The chain employs TRBV29-1 and TRBJ2-5, with 7 bases aligning to TRBD1. The CDR3 covers 14 residues. V lost 6 bases to trimming and J lost 1 base; unmatched junction nucleotides: 8. The germline V gene has CDR1 SQVTM and CDR2 ANQGSEA. The CDR3 reads CSVSRDRVQETQYF. The CDR3 DNA reads as TGCAGCGTCTCCCGGGACAGAGTCCAAGAGACCCAGTACTTC.

V gene TRBV2 combines with J gene TRBJ1-5; 12 positions agree with TRBD1. The V gene end was trimmed by 6 bases and the J gene end by 2 bases; junction bases not matched to a gene: 8. Germline V gene data show CDR1 as SNHLY and CDR2 as FYNNEI. The CDR3 consists of 17 residues. CDR3 nucleotides: TGTGCCAGCAGAGCCGGGACAGGGGGCGCCGGCAATCAGCCCCAGCATTTT. It yields the protein CASRAGTGGAGNQPQHF.

The V gene is TRBV14, the J gene TRBJ1-5; 8 nucleotides line up with TRBD1. Germline assignment: CDR1 SGHDN and CDR2 FVKESK. The J segment lost 6 bases and the V segment lost 0 bases, leaving 10 bases of the junction unmatched. This CDR3 is built from 17 residues. CDR3 nucleotide sequence: TGTGCCAGCAGCCAAGATAGAAGGTCAGGGGGCTTTCAGCCCCAGCATTTT. Translated: CASSQDRRSGGFQPQHF.

The chain links TRBV7-3 to TRBJ2-1, with D possibly matching TRBD2 (6 bases). This CDR3 contains 14 residues. Trimming stripped 1 base from V and 9 bases from J, with 13 bases between. Germline CDR1 reads SGHTA; CDR2 reads FQGTGA. In DNA, the CDR3 is TGTGCCAGCAGCTTAATGGGAGGCGGCGGTGAGCAGTTCTTC. It specifies CASSLMGGGGEQFF.

The CDR3 sequence is CASSRQPEEAFF. The CDR3, as DNA: TGTGCCAGCAGTCGACAGCCCGAAGAAGCTTTCTTT. The chain uses TRBV2 and TRBJ1-1; D is possibly TRBD1 (5 bases). The CDR3 extends over 12 amino acids. Trimming cost V 5 bases and J 8 bases, with 12 bases left between them. CDR1 and CDR2 from the germline V gene are SNHLY and FYNNEI.

This clone has a handful of counts. The rearrangement joins TRBV6-1 to TRBJ1-2; the match to TRBD1 covers 10 bases. V was clipped by 3 bases and J by 7 bases; unmatched bases: 2. This CDR3 contains 13 residues. Germline CDR1 MNHNS, CDR2 SASEGT. The CDR3 DNA reads as TGTGCCAGCAGTGAGGGACAGGGGACTGGCTACACCTTC. Translated, it gives CASSEGQGTGYTF.

This clone was counted once. The V call is TRBV27, the J call TRBJ2-1, with D possibly TRBD1 on 6 matching bases. CDR3 size: 14 residues. Germline V lookup: CDR1 MNHEY, CDR2 SMNVEV (reference sequence). The V end was cut by 6 bases, the J end by 1 base, with 10 bases between. The CDR3 DNA follows: TGTGCCAGCAGCCTAAGGGGGTCCTACAATGAGCAGTTCTTC. Translating it yields CASSLRGSYNEQFF.

The chain carries TRBV18 and TRBJ2-7; D is possibly TRBD1 (5 bases). V gave up 4 bases and J gave up 4 bases, with 8 bases separating them. The germline gives CDR1 KGHSH, CDR2 LQKENI. This CDR3 region has 12 residues. The CDR3 protein is CASSLKGYEQYF. For the CDR3, the DNA is TGTGCCAGCTCACTTAAGGGGTACGAGCAGTACTTC.

This clone has a handful of counts. V is TRBV7-3 and J is TRBJ2-3, with D tentatively TRBD2 (6 bases). Trimming pared 4 bases from V and 2 bases from J, leaving 10 bases between. CDR1 is SGHTA, CDR2 FQGTGA, per germline. There are 14 residues in the CDR3. Here the CDR3 reads CASSSGLFTDTQYF. The CDR3 nucleotides are TGTGCCAGCAGCTCGGGACTTTTCACAGATACGCAGTATTTT.

V usage is TRBV7-9 and J usage is TRBJ1-4; the match to TRBD1 covers 7 bases. This CDR3 is 12 amino acids long. J lost 14 bases, V lost 2 bases, and 5 bases had no gene match. Germline V gene data show CDR1 as SEHNR and CDR2 as FQNEAQ (reference sequence). CDR3 coding DNA: TGTGCCAGCAGCTTAATGACAGGGCGGCTGTTTTTT. Translating gives CASSLMTGRLFF.

This chain uses TRBV6-1 with TRBJ2-5, with TRBD1 matching over 7 bases. The CDR3 runs to 14 residues. J lost 2 bases, V lost 3 bases, and 3 bases had no gene match. The germline CDR1 and CDR2 sequences are MNHNS and SASEGT. The CDR3 DNA reads TGTGCCAGCAGTGAGGGGGACAGACAAGAGACCCAGTACTTC. It encodes CASSEGDRQETQYF.

The rearrangement uses TRBV18 and TRBJ2-7; D might be TRBD1 (5 bases). Germline CDR1 and CDR2: KGHSH and LQKENI. Trimming removed 5 bases from V and 2 bases from J, with 7 bases in between. The CDR3 loop spans 12 amino acids. CDR3 in amino acids: CASSGQAYEQYF. The CDR3 DNA reads as TGTGCCAGCTCAGGACAAGCCTACGAGCAGTACTTC. Looking up the rest from reference TRBV18 and TRBJ2-7 gives the full variable domain: NAGVMQNPRHLVRRRGQEARLRCSPMKGHSHVYWYRQLPEEGLKFMVYLQKENIIDESGMPKERFSAEFPKEGPSILRIQQVVRGDSAAYFCASSGQAYEQYFGPGTRLTVT.

This clone turned up a few times. The V and J genes are TRBV19 and TRBJ1-1; the D gene is possibly TRBD1 (6 bases). Trimming removed 0 bases from V and 1 base from J, with 9 bases in between. Germline lookup yields CDR1 LNHDA and CDR2 SQIVND (reference sequence). This CDR3 spans 15 amino acids. The CDR3, as DNA: TGTGCCAGTAGTATAGAGTGGACAGCGAACACTGAAGCTTTCTTT. Translated, it gives CASSIEWTANTEAFF.

The rearrangement uses TRBV7-6 and TRBJ1-1; 10 bases line up with TRBD1. V lost 5 bases, J lost 0 bases, and 6 bases stayed unmatched. Germline V gives CDR1 SGHVS, CDR2 FNYEAQ. The CDR3 loop spans 16 amino acids. This CDR3 is CASSATTGGMNTEAFF. In DNA, the CDR3 is TGTGCCAGCAGCGCGACGACAGGGGGCATGAACACTGAAGCTTTCTTT. Based on the CDR3 plus reference TRBV7-6 and TRBJ1-1, the full variable domain is GAGVSQSPRYKVTKRGQDVALRCDPISGHVSLYWYRQALGQGPEFLTYFNYEAQQDKSGLPNDRFSAERPEGSISTLTIQRTEQRDSAMYRCASSATTGGMNTEAFFGQGTRLTVV.